What follows are 32 T cell receptor beta chains derived from one specimen sequenced in a study of T cell responses to AZD1222 COVID-19 vaccine. The data were produced by immunoSEQ multiplex PCR, yet TCRdb's version contains in-frame clones alone and is incomplete. In the table there are 150,000 to 200,000 clones, 94% of which are singletons. Specimen: peripheral blood, collected on day 0 of AZD1222 vaccination. These receptors were obtained from an adult in good health.

This chain connects TRBV3-1 (or the pseudogene TRBV3-2) to TRBJ2-7; 9 nucleotides agree with TRBD1. The CDR3 totals 16 residues. CDR1 and CDR2 (germline): LGHDT, YNNKEL (reference sequence). After removal of 8 bases from V and 0 bases from J, the junction contained 11 bases not matched to a gene. Here the CDR3 DNA reads TGTGCCAGCCCCCCCGTTCAGGGACAGGGCTCCTACGAGCAGTACTTC. Amino acids: CASPPVQGQGSYEQYF.

The chain has TRBV9 and TRBJ2-1; possibly TRBD2 for D (5 bases). Deletions cut 1 base from V and 2 bases from J, with 10 bases between. This CDR3 has 15 residues. Germline V gene sequence: CDR1 SGDLS, CDR2 YYNGEE. CDR3 DNA sequence: TGTGCCAGCAGCGTACTAGCAGATCCCTACAATGAGCAGTTCTTC. Amino acid sequence: CASSVLADPYNEQFF.

The CDR3 DNA follows: TGTGCCAGCACCCAGACAGCGGGAGAAAACATTCAGTACTTC. It translates to CASTQTAGENIQYF. The rearrangement links TRBV6-5 to TRBJ2-4, with TRBD2 matching over 8 bases. V shed 7 bases and J 5 bases; nucleotides not matched to a gene: 7. Germline CDR1 and CDR2: MNHEY and SVGAGI. This CDR3 comprises 14 residues.

The J gene is TRBJ1-2, the V gene TRBV29-1; no definite D call. CDR1 and CDR2 from the germline V gene are SQVTM and ANQGSEA. This CDR3 contains 13 residues. Trimming left V 1 base short and J 8 bases short, with 14 bases between. The CDR3 region has the DNA TGCAGCGTTGAAGGGTACCCTTCAATAGGCTACACCTTC. This translates into CSVEGYPSIGYTF.

The chain has TRBV28 and TRBJ2-1; 7 bases match TRBD1. The V segment lost 4 bases and the J segment 6 bases; nucleotides outside the gene matches: 9. The length of the CDR3 is 15 residues. CDR1 and CDR2 (germline): MDHEN, SYDVKM. The CDR3 DNA reads as TGTGCCAGCAGTTCTGGGACAGCGACGGTCAATGAGCAGTTCTTC. Its protein is CASSSGTATVNEQFF.

The chain's CDR3 is CASSPPVASLEAFF. The CDR3 DNA follows: TGTGCCAGCTCACCACCGGTGGCCTCGCTAGAAGCTTTCTTT. The genes are TRBV18 and TRBJ1-1; no definite D call. Germline V gene sequence: CDR1 KGHSH, CDR2 LQKENI. CDR3 length equals 14 residues. V lost 0 bases and J 8 bases, leaving 13 bases between the germline ends.

With regard to this clone: The germline gene is not matched at one end of the junction; a read error may be the cause. The rearrangement links TRBV19 to TRBJ1-5; D is unresolved. Germline V gene data show CDR1 as LNHDA and CDR2 as SQIVND (reference sequence). This CDR3 has 17 residues. The CDR3 is CASRIGGGSYSNQPQHF. CDR3 in DNA: TGTGCCAGTAGAATAGGCGGAGGCTCCTATAGCAATCAGCCCCAGCATTTT.

The V gene is TRBV9, the J gene TRBJ1-6; tentative D call: TRBD1 (5 bases). Per germline, CDR1 SGDLS and CDR2 YYNGEE. The CDR3 has 15 residues. Trimming took off 3 bases at V and 7 bases at J, with 14 bases between the two ends. CDR3 in DNA: TGTGCCAGCAGCGGCGGGACGGTAGGGAATTCACCCCTCCACTTT. Amino acids: CASSGGTVGNSPLHF.

This clone has a single count. The chain has TRBV30 and TRBJ2-1, with TRBD2 identical over 9 bases. V shed 4 bases, J shed 8 bases, and the junction held 9 bases outside the gene matches. This CDR3 is 14 amino acids long. Germline V gene data show CDR1 as GTSNPN and CDR2 as SVGIG (reference sequence). CDR3 sequence reads: CAWTVGGRAYEQFF. CDR3 bases: TGTGCCTGGACTGTGGGCGGGAGGGCCTATGAGCAGTTCTTC.

This chain joins TRBV7-2 and TRBJ1-3; no firm D call. This CDR3 spans 16 amino acids. Looked up from germline, CDR1 is SGHTA and CDR2 is FQGNSA. V lost 1 base, J lost 3 bases, and 13 bases lay in between. CDR3 sequence (DNA): TGTGCCAGCAGCTTAGGGGTCACCCGGAGTGGAAACACCATATATTTT. Translating it yields CASSLGVTRSGNTIYF. Full variable domain (rest looked up from reference TRBV7-2 and TRBJ1-3): GAGVSQSPSNKVTEKGKDVELRCDPISGHTALYWYRQSLGQGLEFLIYFQGNSAPDKSGLPSDRFSAERTGGSVSTLTIQRTQQEDSAVYLCASSLGVTRSGNTIYFGEGSWLTVV.

The J gene is TRBJ1-2, the V gene TRBV9; no clear D gene. The CDR3 runs 14 residues. Germline V gives CDR1 SGDLS, CDR2 YYNGEE. V lost 0 bases to trimming and J lost 8 bases, with 14 bases between them. As DNA, the CDR3 is TGTGCCAGCAGCGTAGGTGTCCCCGCACGAGGCTACACCTTC. It is translated as CASSVGVPARGYTF.

This clone was counted once. The gene calls are TRBV2 and TRBJ2-7; 11 bases fit TRBD1. J was trimmed by 5 bases and V by 6 bases; bases with no gene match: 6. Germline V gives CDR1 SNHLY, CDR2 FYNNEI. The CDR3 is 14 amino acids. As DNA, the CDR3 is TGTGCCAGCAGGTACGGACAGGGGGCCCACGAGCAGTACTTC. Its translation is CASRYGQGAHEQYF.

V and J are TRBV28 and TRBJ1-6; 7 nucleotides align to TRBD1. Germline CDR1 is MDHEN and CDR2 is SYDVKM. With V trimmed by 5 bases and J by 3 bases, 7 bases remained unmatched. CDR3 length equals 16 residues. DNA for the CDR3: TGTGCCAGCAGTCGCCCGACAGGGTTCTATAATTCACCCCTCCACTTT. Translation gives CASSRPTGFYNSPLHF. Full variable domain (missing parts from reference TRBV28 and TRBJ1-6): DVKVTQSSRYLVKRTGEKVFLECVQDMDHENMFWYRQDPGLGLRLIYFSYDVKMKEKGDIPEGYSVSREKKERFSLILESASTNQTSMYLCASSRPTGFYNSPLHFGNGTRLTVT.

This sequence joins TRBV28 and TRBJ1-1, with D unclear. CDR3 length: 14 residues. Trimming shortened V by 5 bases and J by 1 base, and 11 bases separated the two germline ends. The germline gives CDR1 MDHEN, CDR2 SYDVKM. The chain's CDR3 is CASSLDSQNTEAFF. The CDR3 region has the DNA TGTGCCAGCAGTCTAGACTCCCAGAACACTGAAGCTTTCTTT.

The V and J genes are TRBV5-8 and TRBJ1-4; D ambiguous. Germline V gene lookup returns CDR1 SGHTS and CDR2 YDEGEE. Trimming shortened V by 3 bases and J by 7 bases, and 13 bases separated the two germline ends. The CDR3 covers 14 residues. CDR3: CASSYGPLTEKLFF. In nucleotides, the CDR3 is TGTGCCAGCAGCTACGGCCCTCTCACTGAAAAACTGTTTTTT.

The sample holds one count of this clone. The chain joins TRBV5-1 to TRBJ2-1; 8 nucleotides align to TRBD2. The germline CDR1 and CDR2 sequences are SGHRS and YFSETQ. Trimming cost V 4 bases and J 4 bases; bases outside gene matches: 7. The CDR3 contains 15 residues. CDR3 coding DNA: TGCGCCAGCAGCCTGACGTCTAGCGGGTACAATGAGCAGTTCTTC. This gives the protein CASSLTSSGYNEQFF. Filled out from reference TRBV5-1 and TRBJ2-1, the complete variable domain reads KAGVTQTPRYLIKTRGQQVTLSCSPISGHRSVSWYQQTPGQGLQFLFEYFSETQRNKGNFPGRFSGRQFSNSRSEMNVSTLELGDSALYLCASSLTSSGYNEQFFGPGTRLTVL.

The DNA of the CDR3 is TGTGCCAGCAGCGGAGGACTGAGTAAGAGGGGTACCTACAATGAGCAGTTCTTC. As protein: CASSGGLSKRGTYNEQFF. This rearrangement joins TRBV9 to TRBJ2-1; D possibly matches TRBD1 or TRBD2 (5 bases each). Trimming took 3 bases from V and 2 from J, leaving 21 bases between them. Germline V gene lookup returns CDR1 SGDLS and CDR2 YYNGEE. The CDR3 sequence is 18 residues long. Drawing the rest from reference TRBV9 and TRBJ2-1, the complete variable domain is DSGVTQTPKHLITATGQRVTLRCSPRSGDLSVYWYQQSLDQGLQFLIQYYNGEERAKGNILERFSAQQFPDLHSELNLSSLELGDSALYFCASSGGLSKRGTYNEQFFGPGTRLTVL.

This rearrangement joins TRBV7-9 to TRBJ2-7; 7 bases agree with TRBD1. This CDR3 has 14 residues. V lost 5 bases to trimming and J lost 2 bases; unmatched junction nucleotides: 6. The germline V gene has CDR1 SEHNR and CDR2 FQNEAQ (reference sequence). The CDR3 protein is CASSHGQAAYEQYF. DNA of the CDR3: TGTGCCAGCAGCCACGGACAGGCAGCCTACGAGCAGTACTTC. Variable domain in full (rest from reference TRBV7-9 and TRBJ2-7): DTGVSQNPRHKITKRGQNVTFRCDPISEHNRLYWYRQTLGQGPEFLTYFQNEAQLEKSRLLSDRFSAERPKGSFSTLEIQRTEQGDSAMYLCASSHGQAAYEQYFGPGTRLTVT.

V usage is TRBV2 and J usage is TRBJ2-3; 7 positions match TRBD1. Trimming removed 8 bases from V and 3 bases from J; junction bases left unmatched: 17. From germline, CDR1 is SNHLY and CDR2 FYNNEI. CDR3 length: 17 amino acids. This CDR3 reads CASQRGPGQVRTDTQYF. The CDR3 DNA reads as TGTGCCAGCCAGAGGGGACCTGGACAGGTCAGAACAGATACGCAGTATTTT.

This clone was picked up one time. This sample also contains other DNA sequences that code for the same CDR3. The chain is built from TRBV19 and TRBJ1-2, with unresolved D. This CDR3 is 16 amino acids long. V dropped 3 bases and J dropped 0 bases, with 14 bases sitting between them. The germline V gene has CDR1 LNHDA and CDR2 SQIVND (reference sequence). The CDR3 region has the DNA TGTGCCAGTAGTATGGTCGCACGGGAAGCTAACTATGGCTACACCTTC. This encodes CASSMVAREANYGYTF.

V and J are TRBV19 and TRBJ2-5; D may be TRBD1 (6 bases). CDR1 is LNHDA and CDR2 is SQIVND in the germline V gene (reference sequence). The germline V and J ends were trimmed by 7 bases and 3 bases, with 15 bases remaining between them. This CDR3 contains 14 residues. The CDR3 sequence is CASKQGRVEETQYF. The CDR3 DNA reads TGTGCCAGTAAACAGGGCAGGGTTGAAGAGACCCAGTACTTC. Full variable domain (rest looked up from reference TRBV19 and TRBJ2-5): DGGITQSPKYLFRKEGQNVTLSCEQNLNHDAMYWYRQDPGQGLRLIYYSQIVNDFQKGDIAEGYSVSREKKESFPLTVTSAQKNPTAFYLCASKQGRVEETQYFGPGTRLLVL.

The rearrangement uses TRBV6-5 and TRBJ2-3, with D perhaps matching TRBD1 (6 bases). Germline V gene data show CDR1 as MNHEY and CDR2 as SVGAGI. Trimming removed 5 bases from V and 2 bases from J, with 11 bases in between. The CDR3 runs to 14 residues. CDR3 loop: CASSIQGYTDTQYF. DNA of the CDR3: TGTGCCAGCAGTATACAGGGCTACACAGATACGCAGTATTTT.

This chain uses TRBV15 with TRBJ1-5; D gene unclear. CDR3 size: 14 residues. Germline CDR1 is LNHNV and CDR2 is YYDKDF (reference sequence). V was cut by 0 bases and J by 4 bases, with 7 bases left in between. CDR3 bases: TGTGCCACCAGCAGAGATCTTGATAATCAGCCCCAGCATTTT. Its translation: CATSRDLDNQPQHF. Full variable domain (rest looked up from reference TRBV15 and TRBJ1-5): DAMVIQNPRYQVTQFGKPVTLSCSQTLNHNVMYWYQQKSSQAPKLLFHYYDKDFNNEADTPDNFQSRRPNTSFCFLDIRSPGLGDTAMYLCATSRDLDNQPQHFGDGTRLSIL.

The chain uses TRBV21-1 and TRBJ2-1; the tabulated D call, TRBD1, remains unverified against the DNA. TRBV21-1 is a known pseudogene. This CDR3 spans 13 amino acids. The CDR3 coding sequence is TGTGCCAGCAGCAAAACAGGACACAATGAGCAGTTCTTC. This encodes CASSKTGHNEQFF.

The chain has TRBV27 and TRBJ2-1; D tentatively fits TRBD1 or TRBD2 (5 bases each). Trimming took off 4 bases at V and 4 bases at J, with 17 bases between the two ends. The CDR3 contains 16 residues. Germline CDR1 and CDR2: MNHEY and SMNVEV (reference sequence). The CDR3 loop reads CASSYSGAGPYNEQFF. The CDR3 bases are TGTGCCAGCAGTTATTCCGGGGCAGGGCCTTACAATGAGCAGTTCTTC.

The chain links TRBV7-8 to TRBJ1-1, with D possibly TRBD1 on 5 matching bases. The length of the CDR3 is 15 residues. CDR1 SGHVS and CDR2 FQNEAQ come from the germline V gene. V lost 1 base and J 1 base, leaving 10 bases between the germline ends. CDR3 loop: CASSLVGTANTEAFF. In DNA, the CDR3 is TGTGCCAGCAGCTTAGTCGGGACGGCGAACACTGAAGCTTTCTTT. The full variable domain, its missing parts supplied by reference TRBV7-8 and TRBJ1-1, is GAGVSQSPRYKVAKRGQDVALRCDPISGHVSLFWYQQALGQGPEFLTYFQNEAQLDKSGLPSDRFFAERPEGSVSTLKIQRTQQEDSAVYLCASSLVGTANTEAFFGQGTRLTVV.

The genes are TRBV7-9 and TRBJ2-7; unclear D gene. CDR1 is SEHNR and CDR2 is FQNEAQ in the germline V gene (reference sequence). With 1 base removed from V and 4 bases from J, the gap between germline ends came to 11 bases. The length of the CDR3 is 14 residues. In DNA, the CDR3 is TGTGCCAGCAGCTTAGGGGGAATCGTTTACGAGCAGTACTTC. As protein: CASSLGGIVYEQYF.

The chain has TRBV28 and TRBJ1-1; D is undetermined. The V end lost 1 base, the J end lost 1 base, and 7 bases lay between the germline ends. CDR1 and CDR2 from the germline V gene are MDHEN and SYDVKM. CDR3 length: 14 amino acids. In nucleotides, the CDR3 is TGTGCCAGCAGTTTATTAACACCGAACACTGAAGCTTTCTTT. Amino acids: CASSLLTPNTEAFF.

The V call is TRBV28, the J call TRBJ1-2; D not resolved. With 7 bases removed from V and 3 bases from J, the gap between germline ends came to 18 bases. The CDR3 has 15 amino acids. Germline CDR1 MDHEN, CDR2 SYDVKM. CDR3: CASNPHITRDYGYTF. CDR3 nucleotides: TGTGCCAGCAACCCTCACATTACACGAGACTATGGCTACACCTTC.

V gene TRBV19 combines with J gene TRBJ2-7; 8 bases are shared with TRBD1. Germline V gene lookup returns CDR1 LNHDA and CDR2 SQIVND (reference sequence). The length of the CDR3 is 14 residues. J gave up 0 bases and V 4 bases, and 2 bases lay outside the gene matches. The CDR3, as DNA: TGTGCCAGTAGTAGGACAGGGAGCTCCTACGAGCAGTACTTC. This sequence encodes CASSRTGSSYEQYF.

This chain's CDR3 is CASSRDRGQTSTDTQYF. In DNA, the CDR3 is TGTGCCAGTAGTCGGGACAGGGGACAAACTAGCACAGATACGCAGTATTTT. The V gene is TRBV19, the J gene TRBJ2-3; TRBD1 matches 10 bases. The CDR3 has 17 amino acids. The junction had 8 bases not matched to a gene; V was cut back by 5 bases and J by 0 bases. Germline CDR1 and CDR2: LNHDA and SQIVND (reference sequence).

The rearrangement joins TRBV6-5 to TRBJ2-5; 8 bases match TRBD2. The CDR3 has 14 residues. V lost 3 bases, J lost 1 base, and 1 base stayed unmatched. In germline, CDR1 is MNHEY, CDR2 SVGAGI. CDR3 sequence reads: CASSYTSGQETQYF. In DNA form, the CDR3 reads TGTGCCAGCAGTTATACTAGCGGCCAAGAGACCCAGTACTTC.